One and the same sample provided the 27 T cell receptor beta chains below, sequenced in a study of cytomegalovirus exposure and HLA in healthy donors. Primers for the PCR totalled 60 Vbeta and 13 Jbeta. Assay used: immunoSEQ multiplex PCR; TCRdb lists only in-frame clones, some missing. The data hold over 100,000 clones, with 76% observed a single time. Material: PBMCs. The receptors originated from a woman in her forties or fifties in good health and CMV-seropositive.

This clone was observed a few times. This rearrangement joins TRBV9 to TRBJ2-2, with TRBD2 identical over 14 bases. After removal of 3 bases from V and 2 bases from J, the junction contained 9 bases not matched to a gene. Germline lookup yields CDR1 SGDLS and CDR2 YYNGEE. The CDR3 extends over 19 amino acids. The CDR3 sequence is CASSGGVGLAGENTGELFF. The CDR3 DNA sequence: TGTGCCAGCAGCGGGGGCGTGGGACTAGCGGGGGAAAACACCGGGGAGCTGTTTTTT.

This clone occurred once. The germline gene is not matched at one end of the junction; a read error may be the cause. The rearrangement uses TRBV4-1 and TRBJ1-1, with D possibly matching TRBD1 (5 bases). CDR3 length equals 16 residues. Germline V lookup: CDR1 MGHRA, CDR2 YSYEKL. CDR3 DNA sequence: TGCGCCAGCAGCCAAGATCCAGGGTCCCTGAACGCTGAAGCTTTCTTT. It yields the protein CASSQDPGSLNAEAFF.

The CDR3 nucleotides read TGTGCCAGCAGCCCGGACAAGAACTATGGCTACACCTTC. Its protein product is CASSPDKNYGYTF. The chain is built from TRBV7-2 and TRBJ1-2; possible D gene TRBD1, 5 bases. V gave up 5 bases and J gave up 2 bases, with 9 bases separating them. This CDR3 has 13 amino acids. From germline, CDR1 is SGHTA and CDR2 FQGNSA.

On this clone itself: At one end, the junction sequence differs from germline, possibly due to a read error. This chain uses TRBV7-9 with TRBJ2-5; 7 bases agree with TRBD2. This CDR3 region has 14 residues. Germline CDR1 is SEHNR and CDR2 is FQNEAQ (reference sequence). For the CDR3, the DNA is TGTTCCAGCAGCGGGGCTTCTGGCTGGGAGACCCAGTACTTC. It translates to CSSSGASGWETQYF.

The chain has TRBV6-6 and TRBJ2-7, with D possibly matching TRBD1 (6 bases). Trimming shortened V by 0 bases and J by 6 bases, and 15 bases separated the two germline ends. This CDR3 is built from 15 residues. The germline CDR1 and CDR2 sequences are MNHNY and SVGAGI (reference sequence). DNA of the CDR3: TGTGCCAGCAGTTACTCGGGACATTGGGGGACCGAGCAGTACTTC. Protein: CASSYSGHWGTEQYF.

The V call is TRBV5-1, the J call TRBJ2-2; no clear D gene. Trimming removed 2 bases at V and 6 bases at J, with 8 bases between. Germline V gene data show CDR1 as SGHRS and CDR2 as YFSETQ. This CDR3 is built from 13 residues. CDR3: CASSFLSAGELFF. CDR3 nucleotides: TGCGCCAGCAGCTTCCTCAGCGCCGGGGAGCTGTTTTTT.

The chain carries TRBV10-2 and TRBJ2-5, with 15 bases identical to TRBD2. The DNA end is more similar to TRBJ2-7, so the J call may be wrong. CDR3 size: 20 residues. Germline-derived CDR1 and CDR2 are WSHSY and SAAADI. As DNA, the CDR3 is TGCGCCAGCAAAGGACTAGCGGGAGGGCCCTCCCGCTTAAGCTCCTACGAGCAGTACTTC. This codes for CASKGLAGGPSRLSSYEQYF.

The chain links TRBV10-3 to TRBJ2-1; TRBD2 matches at 11 bases. Trimming at V came to 2 bases and at J to 10 bases, leaving 10 bases not matched to a gene. The CDR3 has 16 amino acids. Germline lookup yields CDR1 ENHRY and CDR2 SYGVKD. CDR3 DNA: TGTGCCATCAGTGAGCCCGGGACTAGCGGCCGAGGGGAGCAGTTCTTC. As protein: CAISEPGTSGRGEQFF.

This clone occurred once. V and J are TRBV29-1 and TRBJ1-2, with 8 bases identical to TRBD1. V shed 7 bases and J 3 bases; nucleotides not matched to a gene: 4. Germline values: CDR1 SQVTM, CDR2 ANQGSEA. The CDR3 totals 12 residues. The CDR3 protein is CSAQGAHYGYTF. The CDR3 nucleotides read TGCAGCGCGCAGGGGGCCCACTATGGCTACACCTTC.

The chain combines TRBV7-3 with TRBJ2-7, with 9 nucleotides matching TRBD1. The CDR3 sequence is 15 residues long. Per germline, CDR1 SGHTA and CDR2 FQGTGA. The V and J ends lost 5 bases and 3 bases, in that order; junction bases with no gene match: 8. In DNA form, the CDR3 reads TGTGCCAGCAGCCGGGACAGGGCGGAAGTCTACGAGCAGTACTTC. It specifies CASSRDRAEVYEQYF.

Details on this clone: At one end, the junction sequence differs from germline, possibly due to a read error. The chain recombines TRBV7-9 with TRBJ2-7; 8 bases are shared with TRBD1. Germline CDR1 reads SEHNR; CDR2 reads FQNEAQ (reference sequence). The CDR3 loop spans 11 amino acids. The CDR3 bases are TGTTCCAGCAGCCCCGGGACAGGCCTACACTTC. Its protein is CSSSPGTGLHF.

V and J are TRBV5-4 and TRBJ1-2; 7 bases fit TRBD1. The V gene's germline CDR1 is SGHNT and CDR2 YYREEE (reference sequence). The CDR3 sequence is 15 residues long. With V trimmed by 7 bases and J by 1 base, 10 bases remained unmatched. DNA of the CDR3: TGTGCCAGCTCCGCCCCGGGACAGCTTAACTATGGCTACACCTTC. Translating gives CASSAPGQLNYGYTF.

Points on this clone: At one of its ends the junction is not consistent with the germline gene, which may arise from a read error. The chain joins TRBV9 to TRBJ2-1; TRBD2 aligns across 13 bases. The CDR3 has 14 amino acids. From germline, CDR1 is SGDLS and CDR2 YYNGEE. Here the CDR3 reads CASSVGTSGRPGVF. In DNA, the CDR3 is TGTGCCAGCAGCGTAGGGACTAGCGGGAGACCTGGGGTCTTC.

This chain uses TRBV6-1 with TRBJ1-5; D possibly corresponds to TRBD1 (6 bases). Between the trimmed V and J ends, which lost 5 bases and 10 bases, there was a span of 21 bases. The CDR3 runs 15 residues. Germline V gene data show CDR1 as MNHNS and CDR2 as SASEGT. The CDR3 region has the DNA TGTGCCAGCAGTCTCTCGGGACACGGCTATGAACCCCAGCATTTT. Translation gives CASSLSGHGYEPQHF.

The chain uses TRBV5-1 and TRBJ2-2; tentatively, D is TRBD1 (6 bases). V shed 3 bases and J shed 6 bases, with 18 bases lying between them. There are 16 residues in the CDR3. Germline V lookup: CDR1 SGHRS, CDR2 YFSETQ. CDR3 sequence reads: CASSSPGRGTAGELFF. The CDR3, as DNA: TGCGCCAGCAGCTCCCCGGGCAGGGGCACCGCCGGGGAGCTGTTTTTT.

This rearrangement joins TRBV7-9 to TRBJ1-3; no definite D call. The CDR3 is made up of 12 amino acids. The germline V gene encodes CDR1 SEHNR and CDR2 FQNEAQ (reference sequence). The ends were cut back, 4 bases at V and 4 bases at J, with 5 bases in the middle. The DNA for the CDR3 is TGTGCCAGCAGCTCAACAGGAAACACCATATATTTT. Its protein is CASSSTGNTIYF.

The chain joins TRBV6-5 to TRBJ2-7; 8 nucleotides align to TRBD2. Germline lookup yields CDR1 MNHEY and CDR2 SVGAGI. The CDR3 length is 14 residues. V shed 6 bases, J shed 2 bases, and the junction held 6 bases outside the gene matches. DNA of the CDR3: TGTGCCAGCAGCGAAACTAGCGGTCCCTACGAGCAGTACTTC. Its translation is CASSETSGPYEQYF.

V gene TRBV10-3 combines with J gene TRBJ2-3, with 13 bases lining up with TRBD2. The CDR3 covers 15 residues. Trimming at V came to 11 bases and at J to 6 bases, leaving 11 bases not matched to a gene. Germline V gives CDR1 ENHRY, CDR2 SYGVKD. CDR3 in DNA: TGTGCCTCTCACGGCGAGACTAGCGGGAGGGATACGCAGTATTTT. Its translation is CASHGETSGRDTQYF.

V gene TRBV2 combines with J gene TRBJ1-1; 7 bases are shared with TRBD1. Trimming at V came to 6 bases and at J to 4 bases, leaving 5 bases not matched to a gene. The germline CDR1 and CDR2 sequences are SNHLY and FYNNEI. The CDR3 runs 13 residues. CDR3 sequence: CASRPGQVTEAFF. The CDR3 nucleotides read TGTGCCAGCAGACCTGGACAGGTCACTGAAGCTTTCTTT.

This clone was recorded once. V usage is TRBV6-1 and J usage is TRBJ2-7, with 12 bases aligning to TRBD2. J lost 3 bases, V lost 4 bases, and 1 base had no gene match. This CDR3 has 14 amino acids. CDR1 MNHNS and CDR2 SASEGT come from the germline V gene. CDR3: CASSGLAGVYEQYF. The DNA for the CDR3 is TGTGCCAGCAGTGGACTAGCGGGAGTCTACGAGCAGTACTTC.

This chain links TRBV11-1 with TRBJ1-1; D is undetermined. Germline V gene data show CDR1 as SGHAT and CDR2 as FQDESV (reference sequence). V lost 5 bases to trimming and J lost 7 bases, with 8 bases between them. The CDR3 is made up of 11 amino acids. CDR3: CASSIEGEAFF. In DNA, the CDR3 is TGTGCCAGCAGCATCGAGGGTGAAGCTTTCTTT.

The genes are TRBV9 and TRBJ1-2, with D tentatively TRBD1 (5 bases). CDR1 and CDR2 (germline): SGDLS, YYNGEE. V was clipped by 2 bases and J by 6 bases, with 20 bases between them. This CDR3 region has 16 residues. DNA for the CDR3: TGTGCCAGCAGCGTGTCGACGGGCAGGGAGGCACATGGCTACACCTTC. Translation: CASSVSTGREAHGYTF. The full variable domain, in which reference TRBV9 and TRBJ1-2 provide the parts outside the CDR3, is DSGVTQTPKHLITATGQRVTLRCSPRSGDLSVYWYQQSLDQGLQFLIQYYNGEERAKGNILERFSAQQFPDLHSELNLSSLELGDSALYFCASSVSTGREAHGYTFGSGTRLTVV.

This clone was seen a few times. The chain is built from TRBV5-1 and TRBJ1-1, with 12 bases that match TRBD1. The J segment lost 5 bases and the V segment lost 6 bases, leaving 2 bases of the junction unmatched. There are 13 residues in the CDR3. Germline CDR1 SGHRS, CDR2 YFSETQ. CDR3 protein: CASKGQGATEAFF. CDR3 nucleotide sequence: TGCGCCAGCAAGGGACAGGGGGCGACTGAAGCTTTCTTT.

The CDR3 region is CASSLSGNNEQFF. The CDR3 DNA follows: TGTGCCAGCAGTTTATCCGGGAACAATGAGCAGTTCTTC. This rearrangement joins TRBV27 to TRBJ2-1, with D tentatively TRBD2 (5 bases). Germline assignment: CDR1 MNHEY and CDR2 SMNVEV (reference sequence). V lost 0 bases, J lost 5 bases, and 5 bases lay in between. The CDR3 spans 13 residues.

The chain employs TRBV6-1 and TRBJ2-7, with D possibly matching TRBD1 (6 bases). CDR1 is MNHNS, CDR2 SASEGT, per germline. This CDR3 has 15 amino acids. V was shortened by 4 bases and J by 0 bases, with 13 bases between the two germline ends. The CDR3 sequence is CASSVLLTGSYEQYF. CDR3 in DNA: TGTGCCAGCAGTGTACTACTGACAGGCTCCTACGAGCAGTACTTC.

The chain joins TRBV2 to TRBJ2-3, with TRBD2 matching 7 bases. After removal of 4 bases from V and 2 bases from J, the junction contained 6 bases not matched to a gene. The germline gives CDR1 SNHLY, CDR2 FYNNEI. This CDR3 has 15 residues. The CDR3 here is CASSASGDLTDTQYF. CDR3 DNA sequence: TGTGCCAGCAGTGCAAGCGGGGACCTCACAGATACGCAGTATTTT.

The table lists this clone with a few counts. The rearrangement links TRBV18 to TRBJ1-1; 8 nucleotides align to TRBD1. J gave up 3 bases and V 4 bases, and 4 bases lay outside the gene matches. CDR3 length equals 14 residues. Germline V gene data show CDR1 as KGHSH and CDR2 as LQKENI. CDR3 coding DNA: TGTGCCAGCTCACTATTGGACAGGGACACTGAAGCTTTCTTT. Protein: CASSLLDRDTEAFF. Using reference TRBV18 and TRBJ1-1 for the parts outside the CDR3, the full variable domain is NAGVMQNPRHLVRRRGQEARLRCSPMKGHSHVYWYRQLPEEGLKFMVYLQKENIIDESGMPKERFSAEFPKEGPSILRIQQVVRGDSAAYFCASSLLDRDTEAFFGQGTRLTVV.